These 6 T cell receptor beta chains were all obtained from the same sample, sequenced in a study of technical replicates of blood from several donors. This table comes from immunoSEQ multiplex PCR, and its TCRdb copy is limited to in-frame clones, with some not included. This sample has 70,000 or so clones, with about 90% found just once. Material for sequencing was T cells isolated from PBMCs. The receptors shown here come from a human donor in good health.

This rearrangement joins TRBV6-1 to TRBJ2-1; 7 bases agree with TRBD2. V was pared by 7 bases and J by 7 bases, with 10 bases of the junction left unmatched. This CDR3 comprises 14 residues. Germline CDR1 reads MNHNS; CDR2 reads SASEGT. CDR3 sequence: CASTLAEGLNEQFF. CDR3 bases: TGTGCCAGCACCCTAGCGGAGGGCCTAAATGAGCAGTTCTTC.

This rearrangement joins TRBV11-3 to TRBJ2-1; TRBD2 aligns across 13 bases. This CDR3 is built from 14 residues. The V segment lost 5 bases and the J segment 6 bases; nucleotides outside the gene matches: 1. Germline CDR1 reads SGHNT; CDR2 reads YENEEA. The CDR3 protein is CASSGTSGVNEQFF. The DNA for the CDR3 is TGTGCCAGCAGCGGGACTAGCGGGGTCAATGAGCAGTTCTTC.

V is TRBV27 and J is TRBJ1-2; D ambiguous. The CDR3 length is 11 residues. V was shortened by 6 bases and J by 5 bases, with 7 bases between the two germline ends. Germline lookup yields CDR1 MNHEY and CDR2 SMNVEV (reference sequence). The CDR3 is CASRSPYGYTF. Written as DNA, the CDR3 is TGTGCCAGCAGATCCCCGTATGGCTACACCTTC.

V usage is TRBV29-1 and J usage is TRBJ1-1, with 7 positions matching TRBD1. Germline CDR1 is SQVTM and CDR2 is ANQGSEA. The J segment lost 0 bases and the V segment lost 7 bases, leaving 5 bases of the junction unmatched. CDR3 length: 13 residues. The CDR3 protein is CSASGQMNTEAFF. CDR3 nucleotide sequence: TGCAGCGCCTCGGGACAGATGAACACTGAAGCTTTCTTT.

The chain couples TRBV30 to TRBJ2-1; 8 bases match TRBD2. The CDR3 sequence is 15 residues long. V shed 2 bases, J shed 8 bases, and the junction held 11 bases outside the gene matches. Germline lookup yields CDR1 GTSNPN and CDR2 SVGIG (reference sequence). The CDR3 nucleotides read TGTGCCTGGAGTACCCCACAGCGGGAGCTCTATGAGCAGTTCTTC. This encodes CAWSTPQRELYEQFF.

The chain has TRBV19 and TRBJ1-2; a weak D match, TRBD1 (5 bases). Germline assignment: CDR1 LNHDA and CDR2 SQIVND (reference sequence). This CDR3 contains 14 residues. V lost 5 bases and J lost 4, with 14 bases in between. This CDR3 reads CASSVSRALYGYTF. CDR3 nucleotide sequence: TGTGCCAGTAGTGTGAGCAGGGCTCTCTATGGCTACACCTTC.